One sample yielded the 20 T cell receptor beta chains listed below, sequenced in a study of neurological immune-mediated disorders. As to time point: longitudinal time-point 2. TCRdb analysed the 5' RACE reads with MiXCR anew, one entry per CDR3 protein. The top ten clones hold roughly 4.3% of a sample with 40,000 to 60,000 distinct CDR3 sequences, approximately 14% of them seen once. Sequenced material: PBMCs. The receptors here all came from a male donor with HTLV-1-associated myelopathy (HAM/TSP).

This clonotype came up once. The chain is built from TRBV4-3 and TRBJ1-1; unclear D gene. CDR1 and CDR2 (germline): LGHNA, YSLEER. The CDR3 length is 14 residues. V was shortened by 1 base and J by 3 bases, with 9 bases between the two germline ends. The CDR3 reads CASSQGGRDTEAFF. DNA for the CDR3: TGCGCCAGCAGCCAAGGGGGTAGAGACACTGAAGCTTTCTTT.

The rearrangement uses TRBV20-1 and TRBJ1-1, with 7 positions matching TRBD1. Germline assignment: CDR1 DFQATT and CDR2 SNEGSKA (reference sequence). Unmatched junction bases numbered 4, after V lost 5 bases and J lost 4 bases. The CDR3 covers 12 residues. CDR3 DNA: TGCAGTGCTTGGGACAGACCCACTGAAGCTTTCTTT. Translated, it gives CSAWDRPTEAFF.

This clonotype was observed many times. The genes are TRBV5-1 and TRBJ1-1; TRBD1 agrees at 7 bases. The ends lost 0 bases at V and 3 bases at J; junction bases unmatched: 5. From germline, CDR1 is SGHRS and CDR2 YFSETQ. The CDR3 has 15 amino acids. For the CDR3, the DNA is TGCGCCAGCAGCTTGGCAACAGGGGAGCACACTGAAGCTTTCTTT. This codes for CASSLATGEHTEAFF.

In its sample, this clonotype was seen many times. The CDR3 loop is CASSQGPGATYEQYF. The CDR3 DNA is TGCGCCAGCAGCCAAGGGCCAGGGGCTACCTACGAGCAGTACTTC. The chain joins TRBV4-3 to TRBJ2-7, with D perhaps TRBD1 (6 bases). V shed 1 base and J shed 2 bases, with 12 bases lying between them. The CDR3 length is 15 residues. Germline CDR1 reads LGHNA; CDR2 reads YSLEER.

On this clonotype: An end of the junction differs from the germline gene, which may be a read error. The V gene is TRBV20-1, the J gene TRBJ1-1; D is uncertain. Germline values: CDR1 DFQATT, CDR2 SNEGSKA (reference sequence). This CDR3 has 13 amino acids. The CDR3 reads CSASHAPRTEAFF. CDR3 coding DNA: TGTAGTGCTAGTCACGCTCCGAGAACTGAAGCTTTCTTT.

This clonotype has ten or more counts. The rearrangement uses TRBV6-5 and TRBJ1-2, with a weak D call TRBD1 (6 bases). The V gene's germline CDR1 is MNHEY and CDR2 SVGAGI. Trimming removed 4 bases at V and 3 bases at J, with 15 bases between. This CDR3 has 15 amino acids. Here the CDR3 DNA reads TGTGCCAGCAGTTCGGTGGGGGGCCCTTACTATGGCTACACCTTC. Translating it yields CASSSVGGPYYGYTF.

The sample holds many counts of this clonotype. The chain couples TRBV21-1 to TRBJ2-4. TRBV21-1 is a recognized pseudogene. The CDR3 runs 18 residues. CDR3 protein: CASSKVGGNLLAKNIQYF. The CDR3 DNA reads as TGTGCCAGCAGCAAAGTCGGCGGAAACCTCCTAGCCAAAAACATTCAGTACTTC.

This clonotype was counted once. This sequence may be a read error, since a much larger clone differs from it by one base. V is TRBV5-1 and J is TRBJ2-5; D is perhaps TRBD1 (6 bases). This CDR3 is 15 amino acids long. Between the trimmed V and J ends, which lost 4 bases and 0 bases, there was a span of 13 bases. Germline V gene lookup returns CDR1 SGHRS and CDR2 YFSETQ. CDR3 in DNA: TGCGCCAGCAGCCCCGGGGCAGGGGACCAAGAGACCCAGTACTTC. Amino acid sequence: CASSPGAGDQETQYF.

This clonotype was observed at least ten times. The rearrangement uses TRBV20-1 and TRBJ1-4; TRBD1 matches at 8 bases. The CDR3 consists of 14 residues. Germline lookup yields CDR1 DFQATT and CDR2 SNEGSKA (reference sequence). V gave up 0 bases and J gave up 4 bases; unmatched junction bases: 1. CDR3 loop: CSARDGQGNEKLFF. The CDR3 region has the DNA TGCAGTGCTAGAGATGGACAGGGTAATGAAAAACTGTTTTTT.

This clonotype turned up a few times. The V gene is TRBV3-1, the J gene TRBJ2-5; 8 bases align to TRBD1. The CDR3 is 15 amino acids. CDR1 is LGHDT and CDR2 is YNNKEL in the germline V gene (reference sequence). Unmatched junction bases numbered 5, after V lost 3 bases and J lost 2 bases. Here the CDR3 DNA reads TGTGCCAGCAGCCACGAGGGGACAGGACAAGAGACCCAGTACTTC. Translation: CASSHEGTGQETQYF.

This clonotype was picked up many times. V gene TRBV5-1 combines with J gene TRBJ1-1; D is unresolved. This CDR3 has 14 amino acids. Trimming stripped 4 bases from V and 0 bases from J, with 10 bases between. The germline CDR1 and CDR2 sequences are SGHRS and YFSETQ. The CDR3 region is CASSLDGVNTEAFF. In nucleotides, the CDR3 is TGCGCCAGCAGCCTGGACGGAGTGAACACTGAAGCTTTCTTT.

Many counts were recorded for this clonotype. The chain combines TRBV27 with TRBJ1-6; weak D call: TRBD1 (5 bases). Germline loops: CDR1 MNHEY, CDR2 SMNVEV (reference sequence). The CDR3 is 16 amino acids. Trimming took off 5 bases at V and 9 bases at J, with 20 bases between the two ends. This CDR3 is CASSPPKDSYPSPLHF. The CDR3, as DNA: TGTGCCAGCAGTCCACCAAAAGACAGCTACCCTTCACCCCTCCACTTT.

This clonotype was counted at least ten times. V usage is TRBV12-3 or TRBV12-4 and J usage is TRBJ2-5; the D gene is possibly TRBD1 (6 bases). V dropped 7 bases and J dropped 3 bases, with 15 bases sitting between them. This CDR3 has 14 amino acids. CDR3 residues: CASTQGMGEETQYF. DNA for the CDR3: TGTGCCAGCACCCAGGGGATGGGCGAAGAGACCCAGTACTTC.

In its sample, this clonotype was seen many times. This chain uses TRBV5-1 with TRBJ2-5; TRBD2 is a possible D gene (6 bases). The CDR3 loop spans 15 amino acids. The germline CDR1 and CDR2 sequences are SGHRS and YFSETQ. V lost 0 bases, J lost 1 base, and 10 bases lay in between. Written as DNA, the CDR3 is TGCGCCAGCAGCTTGGGGCCTAGCGTCCAAGAGACCCAGTACTTC. Translated, it gives CASSLGPSVQETQYF.

In the case of this clonotype: Germline and junction disagree at one end, which may indicate a read error. The V call is TRBV7-9, the J call TRBJ1-2; no firm D call. Germline V gives CDR1 SEHNR, CDR2 FQNEAQ (reference sequence). The CDR3 loop spans 14 amino acids. CDR3 residues: CASSSEGFNYGYNF. The CDR3 coding sequence is TGTGCCAGCAGCTCGGAAGGATTTAACTATGGCTACAACTTC.

There are many counts of this clonotype. The chain recombines TRBV6-1 with TRBJ1-5; D not resolved. CDR1 and CDR2 (germline): MNHNS, SASEGT. CDR3 size: 15 residues. V was trimmed by 1 base and J by 10 bases, leaving 17 bases between them. In DNA, the CDR3 is TGTGCCAGCAGTGAAGGAAGGGCCCTCTTCGGCCCCCAGCATTTT. Its protein product is CASSEGRALFGPQHF.

The table lists this clonotype with many counts. V is TRBV9 and J is TRBJ2-4, with 9 bases matching TRBD2. CDR3 size: 13 residues. Germline V lookup: CDR1 SGDLS, CDR2 YYNGEE. With V trimmed by 4 bases and J by 8 bases, 4 bases remained unmatched. This CDR3 is CASSSRTSDIQYF. For the CDR3, the DNA is TGTGCCAGCAGCTCCCGGACTAGCGACATTCAGTACTTC. Using reference TRBV9 and TRBJ2-4 for the parts outside the CDR3, the full variable domain is DSGVTQTPKHLITATGQRVTLRCSPRSGDLSVYWYQQSLDQGLQFLIQYYNGEERAKGNILERFSAQQFPDLHSELNLSSLELGDSALYFCASSSRTSDIQYFGAGTRLSVL.

This clonotype was seen many times. CDR3 in amino acids: CSASIARGNQPQHF. In DNA, the CDR3 is TGCAGTGCTAGTATCGCGAGAGGCAATCAGCCCCAGCATTTT. The chain uses TRBV20-1 and TRBJ1-5, with no clear D. Germline V lookup: CDR1 DFQATT, CDR2 SNEGSKA (reference sequence). The CDR3 is 14 amino acids. Trimming cost V 3 bases and J 2 bases, with 11 bases left between them.

To note about this clonotype: At one boundary the junction diverges from the germline segment, which might be a read error. The chain employs TRBV7-6 and TRBJ1-1; D is unresolved. Germline V gene lookup returns CDR1 SGHVS and CDR2 FNYEAQ. CDR3 size: 13 residues. CDR3 bases: TGTGCCAACAGCGTCCAGCTGAACACTGAAGCTTTCTTT. It specifies CANSVQLNTEAFF.

This clonotype was observed at least ten times. V usage is TRBV7-2 and J usage is TRBJ2-5; D gene uncertain. V was shortened by 5 bases and J by 4 bases, with 11 bases between the two germline ends. The CDR3 runs to 13 residues. Per germline, CDR1 SGHTA and CDR2 FQGNSA. In DNA form, the CDR3 reads TGTGCCAGCAGCCCGGCCGCGCTAGAGACCCAGTACTTC. Residues: CASSPAALETQYF.